The rows below give T cell receptor beta chains drawn from one sample of a study of PD-1 blockade in classical Hodgkin lymphoma. The table came from immunoSEQ multiplex PCR; TCRdb's copy has only in-frame clones and leaves some out. The table includes approximately 8,200 clones, 65% to 85% detected once. Sequencing was performed on CD4+ T cells from blood, taken at baseline. The receptors shown here come from a human donor with classical Hodgkin lymphoma. CDR3s include the opening cysteine and the closing phenylalanine or tryptophan. D genes are given only for firm matches. Part of the rows lack a size; the others show once, few, many or a class for expanded clones.

d_gene | j_gene | v_gene | abundance | CDR3nt | CDR3aa
TRBD2 | TRBJ2-7 | TRBV7-2 | NA | TGTGCCAGCAGCAAAGGACTAGCGGGGTCCTACGAGCAGTACTTC | CASSKGLAGSYEQYF
NA | TRBJ2-3 | TRBV6-5 | NA | TGTGCCAGTCAACTAGCTTTGGCAGATACGCAGTATTTT | CASQLALADTQYF
TRBD2 | TRBJ2-1 | TRBV5-4 | NA | TGTGCCAGCACCCTAACCGCCGGGACTAGCTTGTCCTACAATGAGCAGTTCTTC | CASTLTAGTSLSYNEQFF
TRBD2 | TRBJ2-1 | TRBV19 | NA | TGTGCCAGTAGTACAACAAGCGGGAGCTCCTACAATGAGCAGTTCTTC | CASSTTSGSSYNEQFF
NA | TRBJ1-3 | TRBV7-8 | NA | TGTGCCAGCAGCTTAGGCGGCGGGGGAAACACCATATATTTT | CASSLGGGGNTIYF
NA | TRBJ2-7 | TRBV6-1 | NA | TGTGCCAGCGGGGCGTACACCAGCTCCTACGAGCAGTACTTC | CASGAYTSSYEQYF
TRBD2 | TRBJ2-2 | TRBV6-5 | NA | TGTGCCAGCAAGCGGGGTACCGGGGAGCTGTTTTTT | CASKRGTGELFF
NA | TRBJ2-5 | TRBV10-3 | NA | TGTGCCATCAGTGTCGGAGCCGGGAGAGAGACCCAGTACTTC | CAISVGAGRETQYF
NA | TRBJ1-2 | TRBV2 | NA | TGTGCCAGCAGTGAAGTAAGGGGAGGGGGCTACACCTTC | CASSEVRGGGYTF
NA | TRBJ1-2 | TRBV7-9 | NA | TGTGCCAGCAGCTTAGCTGGGACGGACACCATCTATGGCTACACCTTC | CASSLAGTDTIYGYTF
NA | TRBJ2-7 | TRBV2 | NA | TGTGCCAGCAGTGTGAGTGGCCACTTATTAATGCAGTACTTC | CASSVSGHLLMQYF
NA | TRBJ1-6 | TRBV15 | NA | TGTGCCACCAGCAGAGACCAGGGTATCTCACCCCTCCACTTT | CATSRDQGISPLHF
NA | TRBJ1-1 | TRBV2 | NA | TGTGCCAGCAGAGCCGAGAGGAACACTGAAGCTTTCTTT | CASRAERNTEAFF
TRBD2 | TRBJ2-1 | TRBV6-1 | NA | TGTGCCAGCAGTGGACTAGCGGGAGTCCGGAATGAGCAGTTCTTC | CASSGLAGVRNEQFF
NA | TRBJ1-4 | TRBV4-1 | few | TGCGCCAGCAGCCAAGATTTCGGTCGGCTTAGTGAAAAACTGTTTTTT | CASSQDFGRLSEKLFF
NA | TRBJ2-7 | TRBV6-6 | NA | TGTGCCAGCAGCCTGACCTACGAGCAGTACTTC | CASSLTYEQYF
NA | TRBJ2-3 | TRBV29-1 | once | TGCAGCGTCAGCATCACAGATACGCAGTATTTT | CSVSITDTQYF
NA | TRBJ2-7 | TRBV19 | NA | TGTGCCAGTAGTATTATTGTTACGGCGAGCTCCTACGAGCAGTACTTC | CASSIIVTASSYEQYF
TRBD2 | TRBJ2-4 | TRBV7-7 | NA | TGTGCTAGCAGCCGGTCCCCGACTAGCGGGAAGAGGAGGCCCAAAAACATTCAGTACTTC | CASSRSPTSGKRRPKNIQYF
TRBD2 | TRBJ2-7 | TRBV5-4 | once | TGTGCCAGCAGCTCAGTTCTTAGCGGGAGGGCCTACGAGCAGTACTTC | CASSSVLSGRAYEQYF
TRBD2 | TRBJ2-2 | TRBV5-1 | NA | TGCGCCAGCAGCTTGGGACTAGCGGGAGGAACCGGGGAGCTGTTTTTT | CASSLGLAGGTGELFF
NA | TRBJ1-4 | TRBV19 | once | TGTGCCAGTAGTGACAGGACAAGAGGTGAAAAACTGTTTTTT | CASSDRTRGEKLFF